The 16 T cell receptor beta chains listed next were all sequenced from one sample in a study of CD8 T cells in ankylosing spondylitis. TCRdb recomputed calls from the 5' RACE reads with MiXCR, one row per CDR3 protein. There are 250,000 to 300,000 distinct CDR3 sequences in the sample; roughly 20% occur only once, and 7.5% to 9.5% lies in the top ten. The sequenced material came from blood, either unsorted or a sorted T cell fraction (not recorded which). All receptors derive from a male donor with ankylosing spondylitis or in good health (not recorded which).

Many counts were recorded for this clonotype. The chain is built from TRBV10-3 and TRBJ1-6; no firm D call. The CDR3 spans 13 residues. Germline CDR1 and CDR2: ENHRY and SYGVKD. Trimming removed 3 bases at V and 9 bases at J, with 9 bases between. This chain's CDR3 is CAISDGSGSPLHF. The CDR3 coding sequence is TGTGCCATCAGTGATGGTTCGGGTTCACCCCTCCACTTT.

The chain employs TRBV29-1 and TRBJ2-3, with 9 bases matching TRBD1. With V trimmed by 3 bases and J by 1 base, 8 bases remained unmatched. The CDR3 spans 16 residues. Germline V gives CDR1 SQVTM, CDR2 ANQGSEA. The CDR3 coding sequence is TGCAGCGTTGATGGACAGGGGTCTCGCGGCACAGATACGCAGTATTTT. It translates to CSVDGQGSRGTDTQYF.

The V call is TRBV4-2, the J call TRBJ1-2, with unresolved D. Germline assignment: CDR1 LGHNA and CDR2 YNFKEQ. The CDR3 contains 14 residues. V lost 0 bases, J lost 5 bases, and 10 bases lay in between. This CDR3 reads CASSQDSRDYGYTF. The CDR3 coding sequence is TGTGCCAGCAGCCAAGATAGCCGGGATTATGGCTACACCTTC.

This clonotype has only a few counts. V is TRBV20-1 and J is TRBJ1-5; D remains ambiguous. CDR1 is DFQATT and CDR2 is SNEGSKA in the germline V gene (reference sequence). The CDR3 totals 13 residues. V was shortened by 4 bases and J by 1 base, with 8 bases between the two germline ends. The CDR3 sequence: CSAMKTSNQPQHF. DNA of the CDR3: TGCAGTGCTATGAAAACGAGCAATCAGCCCCAGCATTTT.

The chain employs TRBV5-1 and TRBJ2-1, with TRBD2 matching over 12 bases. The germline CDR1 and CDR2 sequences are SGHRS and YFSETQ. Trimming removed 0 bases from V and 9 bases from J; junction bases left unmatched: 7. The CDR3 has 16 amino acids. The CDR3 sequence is CASSLVTGLAGLEQFF. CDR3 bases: TGCGCCAGCAGCTTGGTCACTGGACTAGCGGGACTTGAGCAGTTCTTC.

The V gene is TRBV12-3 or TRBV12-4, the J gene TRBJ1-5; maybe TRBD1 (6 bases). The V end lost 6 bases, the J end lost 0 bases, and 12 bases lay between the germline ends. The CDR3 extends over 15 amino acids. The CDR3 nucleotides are TGTGCCAGCAGAGCCTCAGGGGATAGCAATCAGCCCCAGCATTTT. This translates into CASRASGDSNQPQHF.

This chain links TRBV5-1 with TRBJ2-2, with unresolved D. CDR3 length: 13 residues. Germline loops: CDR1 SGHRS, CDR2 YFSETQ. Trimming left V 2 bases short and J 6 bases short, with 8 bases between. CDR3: CASSFKVAGELFF. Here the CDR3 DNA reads TGCGCCAGCAGCTTCAAGGTAGCCGGGGAGCTGTTTTTT.

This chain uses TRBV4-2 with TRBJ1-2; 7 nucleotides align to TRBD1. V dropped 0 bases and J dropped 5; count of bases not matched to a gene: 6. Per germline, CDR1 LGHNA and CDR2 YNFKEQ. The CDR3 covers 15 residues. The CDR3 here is CASSQDPRQGYGYTF. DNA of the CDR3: TGTGCCAGCAGCCAAGACCCCCGACAGGGTTATGGCTACACCTTC.

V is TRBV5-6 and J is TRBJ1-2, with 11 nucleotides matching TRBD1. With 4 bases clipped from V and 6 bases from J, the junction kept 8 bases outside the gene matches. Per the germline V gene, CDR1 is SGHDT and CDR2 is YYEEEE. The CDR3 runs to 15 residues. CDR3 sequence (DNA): TGTGCCAGCAGCGCGGACAGGGGGCCGTCGGATGGCTACACCTTC. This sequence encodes CASSADRGPSDGYTF.

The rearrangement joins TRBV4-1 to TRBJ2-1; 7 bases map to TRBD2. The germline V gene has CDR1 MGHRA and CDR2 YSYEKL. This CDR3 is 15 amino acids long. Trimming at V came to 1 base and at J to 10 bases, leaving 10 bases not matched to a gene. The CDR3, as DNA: TGCGCCAGCAGCCAAGGAACTAGCGACTTCATCGAGCAGTTCTTC. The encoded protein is CASSQGTSDFIEQFF.

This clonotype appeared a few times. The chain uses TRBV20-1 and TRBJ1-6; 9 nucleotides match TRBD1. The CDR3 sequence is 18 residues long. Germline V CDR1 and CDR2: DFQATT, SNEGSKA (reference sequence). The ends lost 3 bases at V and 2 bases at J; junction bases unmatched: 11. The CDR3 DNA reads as TGCAGTGCTAGGGGCGACAGGGGGAATAGCGCCTATAATTCACCCCTCCACTTT. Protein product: CSARGDRGNSAYNSPLHF.

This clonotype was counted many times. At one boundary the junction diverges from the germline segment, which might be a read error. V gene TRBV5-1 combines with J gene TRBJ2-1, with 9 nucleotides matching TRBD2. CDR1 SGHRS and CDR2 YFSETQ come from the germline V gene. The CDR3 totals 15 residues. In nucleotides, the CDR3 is TGTGCCAGCAGTTTAGCGGGAGACTCCTACAATGAGCAGTTCTTC. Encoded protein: CASSLAGDSYNEQFF. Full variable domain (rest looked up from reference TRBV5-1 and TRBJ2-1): KAGVTQTPRYLIKTRGQQVTLSCSPISGHRSVSWYQQTPGQGLQFLFEYFSETQRNKGNFPGRFSGRQFSNSRSEMNVSTLELGDSALYLCASSLAGDSYNEQFFGPGTRLTVL.

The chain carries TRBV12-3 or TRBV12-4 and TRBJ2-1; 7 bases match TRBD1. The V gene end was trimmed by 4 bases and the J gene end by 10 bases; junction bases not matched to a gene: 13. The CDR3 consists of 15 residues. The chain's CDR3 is CASSYLRTGSGEQFF. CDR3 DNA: TGTGCCAGCAGTTACCTCAGGACAGGTTCGGGGGAGCAGTTCTTC.

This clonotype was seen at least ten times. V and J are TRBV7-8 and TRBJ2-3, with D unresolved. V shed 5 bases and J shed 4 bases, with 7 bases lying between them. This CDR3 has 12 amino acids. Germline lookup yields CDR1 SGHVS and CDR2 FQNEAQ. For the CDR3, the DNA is TGTGCCAGCAGCACCCGTCCAGATACGCAGTATTTT. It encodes CASSTRPDTQYF.

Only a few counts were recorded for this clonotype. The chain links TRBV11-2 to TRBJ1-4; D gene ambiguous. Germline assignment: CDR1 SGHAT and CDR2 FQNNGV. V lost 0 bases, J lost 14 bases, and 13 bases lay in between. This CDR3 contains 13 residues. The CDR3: CASSLEWGGGLFF. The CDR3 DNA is TGTGCCAGCAGCTTAGAGTGGGGAGGAGGCCTGTTTTTT.

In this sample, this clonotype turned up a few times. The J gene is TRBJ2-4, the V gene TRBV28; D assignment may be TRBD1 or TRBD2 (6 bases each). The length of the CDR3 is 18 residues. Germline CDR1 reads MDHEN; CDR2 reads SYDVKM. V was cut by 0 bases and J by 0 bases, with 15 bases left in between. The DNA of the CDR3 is TGTGCCAGCAGTTTATGGGGCGGAGGGGGTCTAGCCAAAAACATTCAGTACTTC. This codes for CASSLWGGGGLAKNIQYF. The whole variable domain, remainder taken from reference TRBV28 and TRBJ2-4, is DVKVTQSSRYLVKRTGEKVFLECVQDMDHENMFWYRQDPGLGLRLIYFSYDVKMKEKGDIPEGYSVSREKKERFSLILESASTNQTSMYLCASSLWGGGGLAKNIQYFGAGTRLSVL.